The 26 T cell receptor beta chains given below trace back to one sample, sequenced in a study of CD8 T cells in ankylosing spondylitis. TCRdb re-called the 5' RACE reads through MiXCR, storing one row per CDR3 protein. The sample carries 85,000 to 100,000 distinct CDR3 sequences, 8.8% recorded once. The sample was blood, either unsorted or a sorted T cell fraction (not recorded which). The source is a male donor with ankylosing spondylitis or in good health (not recorded which).

This clonotype was observed at least ten times. V and J are TRBV19 and TRBJ2-5; D unresolved. CDR1 and CDR2 from the germline V gene are LNHDA and SQIVND (reference sequence). There are 14 residues in the CDR3. Trimming shortened V by 4 bases and J by 2 bases, and 11 bases separated the two germline ends. CDR3 loop: CASSTWTNQETQYF. The CDR3 DNA reads as TGTGCCAGTAGTACCTGGACCAATCAAGAGACCCAGTACTTC.

There are many counts of this clonotype. This sequence joins TRBV5-1 and TRBJ2-2; D is possibly TRBD2 (5 bases). This CDR3 has 15 amino acids. From germline, CDR1 is SGHRS and CDR2 YFSETQ. V lost 6 bases and J lost 0, with 12 bases in between. The CDR3 reads CASTLGGTNTGELFF. CDR3 nucleotides: TGCGCCAGCACGTTAGGAGGTACGAACACCGGGGAGCTGTTTTTT.

V and J are TRBV12-3 or TRBV12-4 and TRBJ2-7; the D gene is possibly TRBD1 (6 bases). The CDR3 covers 14 residues. V was shortened by 6 bases and J by 0 bases, with 12 bases between the two germline ends. The CDR3: CASSPTGISYEQYF. In DNA form, the CDR3 reads TGTGCCAGCAGCCCGACAGGAATCTCCTACGAGCAGTACTTC.

This clonotype was seen ten or more times. This sequence joins TRBV24-1 and TRBJ2-7; 10 bases are shared with TRBD2. CDR3 length equals 15 residues. V trimming: 5 bases; J trimming: 5 bases; junction bases outside the gene matches: 8. The germline CDR1 and CDR2 sequences are KGHDR and SFDVKD. CDR3 DNA: TGTGCCACCAGTGCGGGGAGCGGGGGGGCCCACGAGCAGTACTTC. Its translation is CATSAGSGGAHEQYF.

The chain carries TRBV6-2 or TRBV6-3 and TRBJ2-5, with a possible D match to TRBD2 (6 bases). V lost 5 bases and J lost 2, with 9 bases in between. Per the germline V gene, CDR1 is MNHEY and CDR2 is SVGEGT. This CDR3 contains 13 residues. Here the CDR3 DNA reads TGTGCCAGCAGTGCGGGACTTCAAGAGACCCAGTACTTC. Translating it yields CASSAGLQETQYF.

V and J are TRBV12-3 or TRBV12-4 and TRBJ2-7, with D perhaps TRBD1 or TRBD2 (5 bases each). The germline V and J ends were trimmed by 2 bases and 4 bases, with 21 bases remaining between them. This CDR3 is 17 amino acids long. CDR3 in amino acids: CASSLSSGGQGTYEQYF. The CDR3 DNA follows: TGTGCCAGCAGTTTATCGAGTGGGGGTCAGGGCACGTACGAGCAGTACTTC.

The chain combines TRBV29-1 with TRBJ1-2; no firm D call. V lost 0 bases, J lost 8 bases, and 7 bases lay in between. The germline CDR1 and CDR2 sequences are SQVTM and ANQGSEA. This CDR3 spans 11 amino acids. CDR3 loop: CSVEERPGYTF. The DNA of the CDR3 is TGCAGCGTTGAAGAACGACCCGGCTACACCTTC. Combining the CDR3 with reference TRBV29-1 and TRBJ1-2 gives the whole variable domain SAVISQKPSRDICQRGTSLTIQCQVDSQVTMMFWYRQQPGQSLTLIATANQGSEATYESGFVIDKFPISRPNLTFSTLTVSNMSPEDSSIYLCSVEERPGYTFGSGTRLTVV.

This clonotype was seen many times. The chain joins TRBV24-1 to TRBJ2-1; possibly TRBD1 for D (5 bases). CDR1 and CDR2 (germline): KGHDR, SFDVKD. The CDR3 sequence is 15 residues long. V shed 1 base and J shed 7 bases, with 13 bases lying between them. CDR3 in amino acids: CATSDFTRAGNEQFF. CDR3 DNA: TGTGCCACCAGTGATTTTACCAGGGCCGGGAATGAGCAGTTCTTC.

This clonotype occurred many times. The genes are TRBV6-1 and TRBJ2-5; 9 bases match TRBD2. The V gene end was trimmed by 3 bases and the J gene end by 7 bases; junction bases not matched to a gene: 12. Germline V lookup: CDR1 MNHNS, CDR2 SASEGT. The CDR3 length is 16 residues. The CDR3: CASSDASGVLQRTQYF. The CDR3 coding sequence is TGTGCCAGCAGTGACGCTAGCGGGGTTCTCCAGAGGACCCAGTACTTC.

Many counts were recorded for this clonotype. This chain connects TRBV28 to TRBJ1-4; no firm D call. Germline V gene lookup returns CDR1 MDHEN and CDR2 SYDVKM. This CDR3 region has 13 residues. Trimming stripped 0 bases from V and 12 bases from J, with 11 bases between. CDR3 bases: TGTGCCAGCAGTTTATGGGGTCCTGGGGAACTGTTTTTT. This encodes CASSLWGPGELFF.

This clonotype has ten or more counts. This sequence joins TRBV29-1 and TRBJ2-5, with D unclear. The V and J ends lost 4 bases and 4 bases respectively, with 10 bases between them. CDR3 size: 12 residues. CDR1 and CDR2 from the germline V gene are SQVTM and ANQGSEA. The chain's CDR3 is CSVGATPETQYF. The CDR3 nucleotides read TGCAGCGTTGGGGCCACTCCAGAGACCCAGTACTTC.

This clonotype was detected ten times or more. The gene calls are TRBV7-2 and TRBJ1-5; 8 positions match TRBD1. Per the germline V gene, CDR1 is SGHTA and CDR2 is FQGNSA. This CDR3 spans 16 amino acids. V dropped 2 bases and J dropped 8; count of bases not matched to a gene: 11. In nucleotides, the CDR3 is TGTGCCAGCAGCTTAACCCGCGGGCAGGGGGCAAAGCCCCAGCATTTT. Its translation: CASSLTRGQGAKPQHF.

The chain links TRBV6-2 or TRBV6-3 to TRBJ2-7; TRBD1 might be the D (5 bases). Germline CDR1 reads MNHEY; CDR2 reads SVGEGT. There are 12 residues in the CDR3. The DNA of the CDR3 is TGTGCTGTGGAAGGGGACTCCTACGAGCAGTACTTC. It yields the protein CAVEGDSYEQYF.

CDR3 amino acids: CSVEGRDRATSNEQFF. CDR3 bases: TGCAGCGTTGAGGGTAGGGACAGGGCGACGTCCAATGAGCAGTTCTTC. J is TRBJ2-1 and V is TRBV29-1; the match to TRBD1 covers 9 bases. CDR1 and CDR2 from the germline V gene are SQVTM and ANQGSEA. With V trimmed by 3 bases and J by 6 bases, 12 bases remained unmatched. CDR3 length equals 16 residues.

This clonotype was counted many times. The V gene is TRBV29-1, the J gene TRBJ2-3; D is unclear. Germline lookup yields CDR1 SQVTM and CDR2 ANQGSEA. The CDR3 totals 15 residues. Trimming left V 4 bases short and J 0 bases short, with 14 bases between. The CDR3 protein is CSVVGLETSTDTQYF. The DNA for the CDR3 is TGCAGCGTTGTCGGGCTAGAGACTAGCACAGATACGCAGTATTTT.

The rearrangement uses TRBV19 and TRBJ2-7; D unclear. CDR3 length: 14 amino acids. The germline CDR1 and CDR2 sequences are LNHDA and SQIVND (reference sequence). V gave up 1 base and J gave up 2 bases, with 9 bases separating them. In DNA form, the CDR3 reads TGTGCCAGTAGTATAGTTGCAAATACCTACGAGCAGTACTTC. Translation: CASSIVANTYEQYF.

As for this clonotype: A much larger clonotype is one base distant, so this may be a read error. The CDR3 DNA follows: TGTGCCAGCAGTTTATTCAGGGGCCACTACGAGCAGTACTTC. Its protein is CASSLFRGHYEQYF. The chain carries TRBV27 and TRBJ2-7; D is perhaps TRBD1 (6 bases). This CDR3 contains 14 residues. Trimming took 1 base from V and 3 from J, leaving 10 bases between them. Germline V gene lookup returns CDR1 MNHEY and CDR2 SMNVEV (reference sequence).

This clonotype was picked up many times. The chain recombines TRBV7-9 with TRBJ2-2; 9 bases match TRBD2. CDR1 and CDR2 from the germline V gene are SEHNR and FQNEAQ (reference sequence). There are 16 residues in the CDR3. V was clipped by 5 bases and J by 5 bases; unmatched bases: 9. For the CDR3, the DNA is TGTGCCAGCAGCCCGGCTAGCGGGGAATCAACCGGGGAGCTGTTTTTT. Translation: CASSPASGESTGELFF.

At least ten counts were recorded for this clonotype. The chain carries TRBV28 and TRBJ2-1; 11 bases match TRBD2. In germline, CDR1 is MDHEN, CDR2 SYDVKM. The CDR3 is made up of 15 amino acids. The junction had 4 bases not matched to a gene; V was cut back by 5 bases and J by 4 bases. The CDR3 region has the DNA TGTGCCAGCAGTGGACTAGCGGGCCATTACAATGAGCAGTTCTTC. This encodes CASSGLAGHYNEQFF.

This clonotype appeared a few times. This sequence joins TRBV19 and TRBJ2-7; 10 positions agree with TRBD2. The V gene end was trimmed by 6 bases and the J gene end by 3 bases; junction bases not matched to a gene: 2. The CDR3 length is 13 residues. The germline gives CDR1 LNHDA, CDR2 SQIVND (reference sequence). CDR3 amino acids: CASSASGGYEQYF. DNA for the CDR3: TGTGCCAGTAGCGCTAGCGGGGGCTACGAGCAGTACTTC.

The CDR3 nucleotides are TGTGCCAGCATACACACGAGACAGAATGAGCAGTTCTTC. Its protein is CASIHTRQNEQFF. The V and J genes are TRBV6-6 and TRBJ2-1; a weak D match, TRBD1 (5 bases). V lost 7 bases and J lost 7, with 14 bases in between. The CDR3 is made up of 13 amino acids. Germline CDR1 MNHNY, CDR2 SVGAGI (reference sequence).

The chain is built from TRBV30 and TRBJ2-7; tentative D call: TRBD2 (5 bases). CDR3 size: 18 residues. Germline V gene lookup returns CDR1 GTSNPN and CDR2 SVGIG (reference sequence). With 0 bases removed from V and 2 bases from J, the gap between germline ends came to 23 bases. The CDR3 here is CAWSVEISAGPETYEQYF. In DNA form, the CDR3 reads TGTGCCTGGAGTGTAGAGATTAGTGCGGGTCCCGAAACCTACGAGCAGTACTTC.

This clonotype was recorded at least ten times. The chain has TRBV25-1 and TRBJ2-5, with D perhaps matching TRBD2 (5 bases). Per germline, CDR1 MGHDK and CDR2 SYGVNS. CDR3 size: 15 residues. Trimming pared 0 bases from V and 5 bases from J, leaving 13 bases between. The CDR3 DNA reads as TGTGCCAGCAGTGAATATAATCGGGGTGGCGAGACCCAGTACTTC. Encoded protein: CASSEYNRGGETQYF.

This clonotype was detected ten times or more. V usage is TRBV5-6 and J usage is TRBJ1-3, with D hard to call. V dropped 0 bases and J dropped 4 bases, with 5 bases sitting between them. Germline CDR1 is SGHDT and CDR2 is YYEEEE. The CDR3 totals 13 residues. CDR3 DNA: TGTGCCAGCAGCTTGGGTTACGGAAACACCATATATTTT. This encodes CASSLGYGNTIYF.

This clonotype was seen ten or more times. The J gene is TRBJ2-1, the V gene TRBV5-1, with TRBD1 matching over 9 bases. In germline, CDR1 is SGHRS, CDR2 YFSETQ. V lost 3 bases and J lost 4; bases outside the gene matches: 5. The CDR3 sequence is 15 residues long. The CDR3 is CASSSTGGSYNEQFF. CDR3 nucleotides: TGCGCCAGCAGCTCGACAGGGGGTTCGTACAATGAGCAGTTCTTC.

This clonotype was picked up many times. The chain joins TRBV20-1 to TRBJ1-6; no clear D gene. Germline V gene data show CDR1 as DFQATT and CDR2 as SNEGSKA (reference sequence). The ends were cut back, 6 bases at V and 7 bases at J, with 13 bases in the middle. The CDR3 loop spans 13 amino acids. This CDR3 reads CSATPLGNSPLHF. The DNA of the CDR3 is TGCAGTGCCACCCCCCTGGGCAATTCACCCCTCCACTTT.